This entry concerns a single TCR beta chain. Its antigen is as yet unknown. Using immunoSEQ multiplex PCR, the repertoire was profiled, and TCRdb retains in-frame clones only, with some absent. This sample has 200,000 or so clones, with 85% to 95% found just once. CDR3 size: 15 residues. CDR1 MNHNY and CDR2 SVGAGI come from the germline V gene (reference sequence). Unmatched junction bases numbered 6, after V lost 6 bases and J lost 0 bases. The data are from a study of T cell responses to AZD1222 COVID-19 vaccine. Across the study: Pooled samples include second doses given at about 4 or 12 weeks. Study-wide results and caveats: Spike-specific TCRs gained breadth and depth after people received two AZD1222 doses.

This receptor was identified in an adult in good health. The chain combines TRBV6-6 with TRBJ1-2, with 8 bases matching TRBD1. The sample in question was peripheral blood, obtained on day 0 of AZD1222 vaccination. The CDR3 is CASSDRGQTNYGYTF. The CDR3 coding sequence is TGTGCCAGCAGCGACAGGGGACAGACTAACTATGGCTACACCTTC.